Each of the 24 T cell receptor beta chains below was sequenced from the same sample in a study of shared clonotypes between healthy human individuals. Libraries were prepared by immunoSEQ multiplex PCR; TCRdb keeps only in-frame clonotypes and omits some of them. The sample records millions of clones, roughly 94% being singletons. The sequencing sample was made of naive CD4+ T cells sorted from blood. Subset: CD45RA+ positively selected. These receptors came from a young man in good health.

Turning to this clone: The sample carries other DNA sequences with the same CDR3. The chain joins TRBV30 to TRBJ1-5; maybe TRBD1 (5 bases). Trimming stripped 2 bases from V and 0 bases from J, with 11 bases between. The V gene's germline CDR1 is GTSNPN and CDR2 SVGIG (reference sequence). CDR3 length: 15 residues. CDR3 in DNA: TGTGCCTGGAGTACCGGGACGGTTAGCAATCAGCCCCAGCATTTT. Protein sequence: CAWSTGTVSNQPQHF.

The rearrangement uses TRBV4-1 and TRBJ2-3; 10 bases map to TRBD2. Germline V CDR1 and CDR2: MGHRA, YSYEKL. V lost 2 bases and J lost 0; bases outside the gene matches: 5. The CDR3 spans 17 residues. CDR3 in DNA: TGCGCCAGCAGCCAACCTCCAGCGGGGGGGAGCACAGATACGCAGTATTTT. Translation: CASSQPPAGGSTDTQYF.

The chain is built from TRBV28 and TRBJ2-7, with D uncertain. From germline, CDR1 is MDHEN and CDR2 SYDVKM. There are 14 residues in the CDR3. Between the trimmed V and J ends, which lost 7 bases and 4 bases, there was a span of 17 bases. CDR3 sequence: CASMVTPNGYEQYF. In DNA form, the CDR3 reads TGTGCCAGCATGGTGACCCCCAATGGTTACGAGCAGTACTTC.

To note about this clone: Additional DNA sequences in this sample encode the identical CDR3. J is TRBJ2-5 and V is TRBV5-1, with TRBD1 identical over 8 bases. CDR1 is SGHRS, CDR2 YFSETQ, per germline. The CDR3 loop spans 15 amino acids. Trimming cost V 1 base and J 3 bases; bases outside gene matches: 5. The CDR3 region is CASSLTSGGEETQYF. For the CDR3, the DNA is TGCGCCAGCAGCTTGACCTCAGGGGGCGAAGAGACCCAGTACTTC.

This chain uses TRBV7-6 with TRBJ1-3, with 7 bases matching TRBD1. Unmatched junction bases numbered 3, after V lost 5 bases and J lost 5 bases. The CDR3 is 13 residues long. CDR1 is SGHVS, CDR2 FNYEAQ, per germline. The CDR3 DNA is TGTGCCAGCAGCCGGGACAGAAGAAACACCATATATTTT. This codes for CASSRDRRNTIYF. Using reference TRBV7-6 and TRBJ1-3 for the parts outside the CDR3, the full variable domain is GAGVSQSPRYKVTKRGQDVALRCDPISGHVSLYWYRQALGQGPEFLTYFNYEAQQDKSGLPNDRFSAERPEGSISTLTIQRTEQRDSAMYRCASSRDRRNTIYFGEGSWLTVV.

The V and J genes are TRBV29-1 and TRBJ2-7, with TRBD2 matching over 14 bases. CDR1 is SQVTM and CDR2 is ANQGSEA in the germline V gene. J lost 6 bases, V lost 0 bases, and 7 bases had no gene match. The CDR3 has 16 residues. The CDR3 region is CSVEDLGLAGVGEQYF. As DNA, the CDR3 is TGCAGCGTTGAAGACTTGGGACTAGCGGGAGTTGGCGAGCAGTACTTC.

The J gene is TRBJ2-4, the V gene TRBV7-2; 9 nucleotides align to TRBD2. CDR3 length: 17 amino acids. The V segment lost 1 base and the J segment 1 base; nucleotides outside the gene matches: 5. Germline loops: CDR1 SGHTA, CDR2 FQGNSA. The CDR3 here is CASSLERAGGAKNIQYF. The CDR3 bases are TGTGCCAGCAGCTTAGAGCGAGCGGGAGGCGCCAAAAACATTCAGTACTTC.

This clone was picked up a small number of times. The DNA for the CDR3 is TGCAGCGTGCTACCACAGGGGGAGGAAGCTTTCTTT. Amino acid sequence: CSVLPQGEEAFF. The V and J genes are TRBV29-1 and TRBJ1-1, with 8 bases matching TRBD1. This CDR3 has 12 residues. Germline-derived CDR1 and CDR2 are SQVTM and ANQGSEA. J was trimmed by 8 bases and V by 6 bases; bases with no gene match: 8.

Remarks on this clone: Other DNA sequences in this sample translate to the same CDR3. This CDR3 reads CASSLLSQGGSPLHF. CDR3 in DNA: TGTGCCAGCAGTTTATTGTCTCAGGGCGGTTCACCCCTCCACTTT. The chain employs TRBV28 and TRBJ1-6, with a weak D call TRBD1 (5 bases). The CDR3 has 15 amino acids. The germline gives CDR1 MDHEN, CDR2 SYDVKM. V dropped 1 base and J dropped 9 bases, with 13 bases sitting between them.

The chain couples TRBV6-6 to TRBJ2-6; tentatively, D is TRBD1 (5 bases). CDR1 and CDR2 from the germline V gene are MNHNY and SVGAGI (reference sequence). Trimming pared 3 bases from V and 4 bases from J, leaving 10 bases between. This CDR3 has 15 residues. CDR3 DNA: TGTGCCAGCAGTTATCTAGGGGCCGGGGCCAACGTCCTGACTTTC. Protein product: CASSYLGAGANVLTF.

This rearrangement joins TRBV15 to TRBJ1-2; 8 bases match TRBD1. V lost 3 bases, J lost 5 bases, and 11 bases stayed unmatched. The CDR3 is made up of 16 amino acids. Germline V CDR1 and CDR2: LNHNV, YYDKDF (reference sequence). CDR3 region: CATSRKQGVGNYGYTF. In DNA, the CDR3 is TGTGCCACCAGCAGGAAACAGGGGGTGGGGAATTATGGCTACACCTTC.

The rearrangement links TRBV5-4 to TRBJ1-2, with 10 bases identical to TRBD1. Germline trimming cut 8 bases from V and 8 bases from J; bases unmatched to any gene: 6. Germline CDR1 SGHNT, CDR2 YYREEE (reference sequence). The CDR3 extends over 12 amino acids. The CDR3 protein is CASRQGAGGYTF. DNA for the CDR3: TGTGCCAGTCGACAGGGGGCAGGGGGCTACACCTTC.

CDR3 nucleotides: TGTGCCAGCAGTAGTCGCGGGGGATTAACGCAGTATTTT. Translation: CASSSRGGLTQYF. The genes are TRBV28 and TRBJ2-3; 7 bases align to TRBD2. Losses at the gene ends were 5 bases for V and 9 bases for J; bases not matched to a gene: 8. Germline CDR1 is MDHEN and CDR2 is SYDVKM. This CDR3 spans 13 amino acids.

V gene TRBV5-1 combines with J gene TRBJ2-1; no firm D call. CDR3 length: 15 amino acids. Deletions cut 0 bases from V and 7 bases from J, with 14 bases between. The germline gives CDR1 SGHRS, CDR2 YFSETQ. The CDR3 DNA reads TGCGCCAGCAGCTTGGGGAACCCTAGACTTAATGAGCAGTTCTTC. Its translation: CASSLGNPRLNEQFF. The full variable domain, in which reference TRBV5-1 and TRBJ2-1 provide the parts outside the CDR3, is KAGVTQTPRYLIKTRGQQVTLSCSPISGHRSVSWYQQTPGQGLQFLFEYFSETQRNKGNFPGRFSGRQFSNSRSEMNVSTLELGDSALYLCASSLGNPRLNEQFFGPGTRLTVL.

V gene TRBV7-2 combines with J gene TRBJ1-5; D is ambiguous. CDR3 length: 17 residues. CDR1 SGHTA and CDR2 FQGNSA come from the germline V gene. The V end lost 3 bases, the J end lost 0 bases, and 15 bases lay between the germline ends. CDR3 DNA: TGTGCCAGCAGCTTCGAGGGTGGCGGGTATAGCAATCAGCCCCAGCATTTT. It translates to CASSFEGGGYSNQPQHF.

The rearrangement joins TRBV2 to TRBJ2-5; maybe TRBD2 (5 bases). The V end was cut by 7 bases, the J end by 1 base, with 7 bases between. CDR3 length equals 12 residues. The germline gives CDR1 SNHLY, CDR2 FYNNEI. Here the CDR3 reads CASTEGQETQYF. The CDR3 region has the DNA TGTGCCAGCACCGAGGGCCAAGAGACCCAGTACTTC. Full variable domain (missing parts from reference TRBV2 and TRBJ2-5): EPEVTQTPSHQVTQMGQEVILRCVPISNHLYFYWYRQILGQKVEFLVSFYNNEISEKSEIFDDQFSVERPDGSNFTLKIRSTKLEDSAMYFCASTEGQETQYFGPGTRLLVL.

This rearrangement joins TRBV10-1 to TRBJ1-1; a weak D match, TRBD1 (5 bases). The CDR3 runs to 13 residues. Germline values: CDR1 WNHNN, CDR2 SYGVQD (reference sequence). With 7 bases removed from V and 0 bases from J, the gap between germline ends came to 9 bases. Here the CDR3 reads CASIRQMNTEAFF. CDR3 nucleotide sequence: TGCGCCAGCATTCGACAGATGAACACTGAAGCTTTCTTT.

The chain recombines TRBV25-1 with TRBJ2-1; D is perhaps TRBD1 or TRBD2 (6 bases each). Per the germline V gene, CDR1 is MGHDK and CDR2 is SYGVNS. V gave up 2 bases and J gave up 9 bases, with 17 bases separating them. The CDR3 runs 15 residues. As DNA, the CDR3 is TGTGCCAGCAGTGAAAAAGGGGGGACTGGGGCTGAGCAGTTCTTC. The encoded protein is CASSEKGGTGAEQFF.

Worth noting for this clone: The same CDR3 also results from other DNA sequences found in this sample. J is TRBJ2-2 and V is TRBV30; D is uncertain. Between the trimmed V and J ends, which lost 1 base and 6 bases, there was a span of 3 bases. Germline lookup yields CDR1 GTSNPN and CDR2 SVGIG (reference sequence). CDR3 length: 11 amino acids. Here the CDR3 DNA reads TGTGCCTGGAGTGCGTCCGGGGAGCTGTTTTTT. Translation gives CAWSASGELFF.

The genes are TRBV10-3 and TRBJ1-6, with TRBD1 matching 7 bases. J gave up 8 bases and V 6 bases, and 10 bases lay outside the gene matches. Germline values: CDR1 ENHRY, CDR2 SYGVKD. The CDR3 consists of 15 residues. The CDR3 loop reads CAISVGTAKDSPLHF. The CDR3 region has the DNA TGTGCCATCAGCGTCGGGACAGCTAAAGATTCACCCCTCCACTTT.

The chain has TRBV2 and TRBJ1-1, with no clear D. The germline V gene encodes CDR1 SNHLY and CDR2 FYNNEI. The CDR3 covers 15 residues. V was shortened by 4 bases and J by 5 bases, with 17 bases between the two germline ends. In DNA form, the CDR3 reads TGTGCCAGCAGTGGATCCCCTGGACCCGGGACTGAAGCTTTCTTT. This translates into CASSGSPGPGTEAFF.

This CDR3 reads CASSPGQGATGTEAFF. Here the CDR3 DNA reads TGTGCCAGCAGCCCGGGACAGGGGGCGACCGGCACTGAAGCTTTCTTT. The V and J genes are TRBV4-2 and TRBJ1-1; the match to TRBD1 covers 12 bases. V gave up 4 bases and J gave up 4 bases; unmatched junction bases: 7. The germline V gene encodes CDR1 LGHNA and CDR2 YNFKEQ. CDR3 length equals 16 residues.

Note on this clone: A much larger clone differs from this one at a single base, so this may be a read error. This sample includes further DNA sequences coding for the same CDR3. V usage is TRBV5-4 and J usage is TRBJ2-7; D not resolved. CDR3 length: 11 amino acids. Germline loops: CDR1 SGHNT, CDR2 YYREEE (reference sequence). Trimming shortened V by 4 bases and J by 4 bases, and 6 bases separated the two germline ends. The CDR3 DNA reads as TGTGCCAGCAGCCTCGAATACGAGCAGTACTTC. It translates to CASSLEYEQYF.

The chain couples TRBV30 to TRBJ2-2, with 8 bases aligning to TRBD1. Losses at the gene ends were 3 bases for V and 4 bases for J; bases not matched to a gene: 7. This CDR3 contains 15 residues. CDR1 and CDR2 (germline): GTSNPN, SVGIG (reference sequence). CDR3 DNA: TGTGCCTGGAGCCCCGGACAGGGAAGCACCGGGGAGCTGTTTTTT. It encodes CAWSPGQGSTGELFF.